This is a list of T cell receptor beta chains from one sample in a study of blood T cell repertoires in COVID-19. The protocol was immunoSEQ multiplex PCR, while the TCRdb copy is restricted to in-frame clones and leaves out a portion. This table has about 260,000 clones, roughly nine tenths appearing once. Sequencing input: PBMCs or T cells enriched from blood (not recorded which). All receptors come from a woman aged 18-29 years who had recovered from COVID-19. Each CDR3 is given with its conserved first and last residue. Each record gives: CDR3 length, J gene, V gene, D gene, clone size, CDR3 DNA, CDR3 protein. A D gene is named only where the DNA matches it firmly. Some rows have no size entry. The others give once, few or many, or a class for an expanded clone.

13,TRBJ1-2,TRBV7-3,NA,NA,TGTGCCAGCAGCTTAAGTCGGGGGGCCGGCTACACCTTC,CASSLSRGAGYTF
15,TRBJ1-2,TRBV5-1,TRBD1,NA,TGCGCCAGCCCAGCTTGGGACAGGGGAAACTATGGCTACACCTTC,CASPAWDRGNYGYTF
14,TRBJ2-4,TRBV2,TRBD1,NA,TGTGCCAGCAGGAGGACAGGTGGCAAAAACATTCAGTACTTC,CASRRTGGKNIQYF
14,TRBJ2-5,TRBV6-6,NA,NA,TGTGCCAGCAGTTACTCTAGTGCACAAGAGACCCAGTACTTC,CASSYSSAQETQYF
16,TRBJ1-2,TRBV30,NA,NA,TGTGCCTGGAGTCCCCCGTGGCAGGCCCAGGGCTATGGCTACACCTTC,CAWSPPWQAQGYGYTF
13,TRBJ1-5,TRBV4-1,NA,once,TGCGCCAGCAGCCAGTACGGCGGGCAGCCCCAGCATTTT,CASSQYGGQPQHF
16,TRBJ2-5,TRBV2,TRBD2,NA,TGTGCCAGCAGTGAAAGGTCTAGCGGGGGCCAAGAGACCCAGTACTTC,CASSERSSGGQETQYF
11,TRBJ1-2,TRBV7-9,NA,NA,TGTGCCAGCAGCTTATCGGGGGGCTACACCTTC,CASSLSGGYTF
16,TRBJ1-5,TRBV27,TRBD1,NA,TGTGCCAGCAGTTTATCAGGGGGCGGGATCAATCAGCCCCAGCATTTT,CASSLSGGGINQPQHF
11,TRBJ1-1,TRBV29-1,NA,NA,TGCAGCGCTACCCAGGACACTGAAGCTTTCTTT,CSATQDTEAFF
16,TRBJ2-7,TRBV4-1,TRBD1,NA,TGCGCCAGCAGCGCAAGCGGGACAGGGGTGGGCTACGAGCAGTACTTC,CASSASGTGVGYEQYF
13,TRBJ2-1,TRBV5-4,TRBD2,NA,TGTGCCAGCAGCGAGGGGACTACAGGTGAGCAGTTCTTC,CASSEGTTGEQFF
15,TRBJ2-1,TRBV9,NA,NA,TGTGCCAGCAGCCCAGGGACACCACTCTACAATGAGCAGTTCTTC,CASSPGTPLYNEQFF
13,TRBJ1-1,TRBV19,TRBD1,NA,TGTGCCACTTCGACAGGGCTGTCGTCTGAAGCTTTCTTT,CATSTGLSSEAFF
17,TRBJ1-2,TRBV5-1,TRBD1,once,TGCGCCAGCAGCTCCTCGGCGTATTCTCAGGGGGCGCGGGGCTACACCTTC,CASSSSAYSQGARGYTF
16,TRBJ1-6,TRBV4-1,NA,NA,TGCGCCAGCAGCCAATACCGGGACATCGCTCATTCACCCCTCCACTTT,CASSQYRDIAHSPLHF
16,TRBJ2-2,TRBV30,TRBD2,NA,TGTGCCTGGAGTGGTCTAGCGGGGGGGATCACCGGGGAGCTGTTTTTT,CAWSGLAGGITGELFF